Given below is one T cell receptor beta chain in context. What it binds is not known. MiXCR, applied by TCRdb to the RT-PCR reads, yields one record per CDR3 protein. The table has roughly 500,000 distinct CDR3 sequences, more than 15% seen once. Germline assignment: CDR1 SGHRS and CDR2 YFSETQ. Trimming stripped 0 bases from V and 8 bases from J, with 12 bases between. This CDR3 has 14 amino acids. The sample originates from a study of response to subunit inactivated influenza vaccine. Study observations and caveats: That few new T cells are recruited by each seasonal influenza vaccination was the authors' suggestion.

Source: CD4+ T cells sorted from PBMCs, taken less than 30 months after vaccination. The origin of this receptor is a man aged 45 to 75 who received an inactivated influenza vaccine. V is TRBV5-1 and J is TRBJ1-3; D might be TRBD1 (5 bases). CDR3: CASSLGGTSDTIYF. The CDR3, as DNA: TGCGCCAGCAGCTTGGGAGGGACGTCGGACACCATATATTTT.